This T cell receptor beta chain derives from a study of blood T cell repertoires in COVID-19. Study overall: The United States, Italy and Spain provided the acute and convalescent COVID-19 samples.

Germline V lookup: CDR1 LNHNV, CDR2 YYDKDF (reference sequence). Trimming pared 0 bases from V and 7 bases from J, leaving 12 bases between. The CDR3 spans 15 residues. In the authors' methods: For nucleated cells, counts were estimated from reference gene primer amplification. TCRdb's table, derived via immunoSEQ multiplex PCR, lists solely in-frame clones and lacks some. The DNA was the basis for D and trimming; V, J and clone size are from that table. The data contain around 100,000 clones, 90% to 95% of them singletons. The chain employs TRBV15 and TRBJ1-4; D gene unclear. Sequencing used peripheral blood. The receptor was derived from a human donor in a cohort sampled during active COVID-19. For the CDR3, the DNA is TGTGCCACCAGCAGAGATACGGAGACGGGTGAAAAACTGTTTTTT. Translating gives CATSRDTETGEKLFF.